The sequence of this TCR beta chain was determined in a study of cytomegalovirus exposure and HLA in healthy donors. Study at large: Tens of millions of unique TCRs from HLA-typed donors made up an early data release. Study results and limitations: Earlier analysis looked at TCR beta V segments, and most were productive about 87% or about 30% of the time. In a later analysis, a genetic analysis reported fewer productive-TCR N-insertions in an Asian-associated ancestry cluster than the cohort average.

There were likely unrecorded immune exposures, though donors were nominally healthy when sampled. The V gene lost 4 bases and the J gene lost 4 bases, with 14 bases spanning the gap. There are 15 residues in the CDR3. Germline V gene sequence: CDR1 SNHLY, CDR2 FYNNEI. Of note for this clone: Its antigen is unknown.

Amplification used 60 Vbeta primers and 13 Jbeta primers. Here immunoSEQ multiplex PCR was the method, and the copy in TCRdb shows in-frame clones only, minus some. The table records around 150,000 clones, approximately 80% of them present only once. Sequencing was done on a sample of PBMCs. This clonotype originated in a young man in good health and CMV-seropositive. The chain uses TRBV2 and TRBJ2-1; no clear D. The CDR3 DNA reads as TGTGCCAGCAGTGCCCGCTCCTATCTTTACAATGAGCAGTTCTTC. Amino acids: CASSARSYLYNEQFF.